The entry below describes one T cell receptor (beta chain). Data came from immunoSEQ multiplex PCR; TCRdb stores just in-frame clones and leaves some out. The repertoire holds 150,000 to 160,000 clones, with approximately 93% as singletons. This specimen comes from a study of control samples from healthy donors and cancer patients. Germline assignment: CDR1 MNHEY and CDR2 SMNVEV (reference sequence). The CDR3 has 13 residues. V lost 5 bases to trimming and J lost 3 bases; unmatched junction nucleotides: 3. Input material: blood. The TCR sequence derives from a man aged 40-49 years in good health. V and J are TRBV27 and TRBJ1-2; 7 nucleotides agree with TRBD1. The CDR3 is CASSLDRDYGYTF. For the CDR3, the DNA is TGTGCCAGCAGTCTAGACAGGGACTATGGCTACACCTTC.